This passage covers 10 T cell receptor beta chains from one sample sequenced in a study of blood T cell repertoires in COVID-19. Produced via immunoSEQ multiplex PCR; TCRdb's table is partial and in-frame only. The table has around 150,000 clones, over 60% seen once. Sequenced material: peripheral blood. Receptors were obtained from a woman aged 50 to 65 with active or convalescent COVID-19.

CDR3 in DNA: TGTGCCAGCTCACCGGTACAGCTTGAAGCTTTCTTT. It is translated as CASSPVQLEAFF. This chain connects TRBV18 to TRBJ1-1; D is unclear. Trimming left V 3 bases short and J 7 bases short, with 9 bases between. The CDR3 has 12 amino acids. The germline V gene encodes CDR1 KGHSH and CDR2 LQKENI.

This chain joins TRBV3-1 (or the pseudogene TRBV3-2) and TRBJ1-1; tentative D call: TRBD1 (5 bases). V lost 3 bases and J lost 0, with 11 bases in between. CDR3 length: 15 residues. Germline lookup yields CDR1 LGHDT and CDR2 YNNKEL (reference sequence). The CDR3 reads CASSQDTFMNTEAFF. The CDR3 DNA follows: TGTGCCAGCAGCCAGGACACTTTTATGAACACTGAAGCTTTCTTT.

The genes are TRBV6-5 and TRBJ1-1; D is unclear. The V end was cut by 7 bases, the J end by 7 bases, with 10 bases between. Germline V gives CDR1 MNHEY, CDR2 SVGAGI. The CDR3 sequence is 11 residues long. The CDR3 is CASIRTDEAFF. Written as DNA, the CDR3 is TGTGCCAGCATTCGGACTGATGAAGCTTTCTTT.

In this sample, this clone turned up a few times. The V gene is TRBV6-2 or TRBV6-3, the J gene TRBJ2-2; D ambiguous. The CDR3 extends over 15 amino acids. Germline loops: CDR1 MNHEY, CDR2 SVGEGT. V shed 3 bases and J shed 2 bases, with 10 bases lying between them. The CDR3 DNA follows: TGTGCCAGCAGTTATGGAGACTTAAACACCGGGGAGCTGTTTTTT. Protein sequence: CASSYGDLNTGELFF.

CDR3 DNA: TGTGCCAGCAGCCCGTACGTCAGGGGGTTCACTGAAGCTTTCTTT. It specifies CASSPYVRGFTEAFF. The chain carries TRBV14 and TRBJ1-1, with TRBD1 matching 7 bases. CDR3 length equals 15 residues. The V gene's germline CDR1 is SGHDN and CDR2 FVKESK. With V trimmed by 4 bases and J by 4 bases, 9 bases remained unmatched.

The chain couples TRBV5-5 to TRBJ1-2; D is possibly TRBD1 (6 bases). CDR1 and CDR2 (germline): SGHKS, YYEKEE (reference sequence). The ends were cut back, 4 bases at V and 8 bases at J, with 18 bases in the middle. The length of the CDR3 is 14 residues. CDR3 region: CASSRTGGPKGYTF. The DNA for the CDR3 is TGTGCCAGCAGCCGCACGGGGGGCCCGAAGGGCTACACCTTC.

This chain connects TRBV2 to TRBJ1-6; 8 bases are a match to TRBD1. J lost 7 bases, V lost 5 bases, and 7 bases had no gene match. This CDR3 region has 15 residues. CDR1 is SNHLY, CDR2 FYNNEI, per germline. CDR3 protein: CASSFGQGRNSPLHF. CDR3 coding DNA: TGTGCCAGCAGTTTCGGACAGGGCAGAAATTCACCCCTCCACTTT.

The chain couples TRBV7-7 to TRBJ2-2; D gene ambiguous. Looked up from germline, CDR1 is SSHAT and CDR2 is FNYEAQ (reference sequence). Between the trimmed V and J ends, which lost 2 bases and 5 bases, there was a span of 6 bases. CDR3 length: 13 residues. The CDR3 bases are TGTGCCAGCAGCTTATCTCCTACCGGGGAGCTGTTTTTT. It yields the protein CASSLSPTGELFF.

The rearrangement joins TRBV3-1 (or the pseudogene TRBV3-2) to TRBJ1-2; D not resolved. Looked up from germline, CDR1 is LGHDT and CDR2 is YNNKEL (reference sequence). The V gene lost 4 bases and the J gene lost 5 bases, with 17 bases spanning the gap. This CDR3 is built from 15 residues. CDR3 loop: CASSPRASRGYGYTF. The CDR3 coding sequence is TGTGCCAGCAGCCCTCGGGCGAGCCGGGGATATGGCTACACCTTC.

The J gene is TRBJ2-1, the V gene TRBV7-6; D remains ambiguous. CDR3 size: 11 residues. V lost 5 bases and J lost 4, with 3 bases in between. The germline CDR1 and CDR2 sequences are SGHVS and FNYEAQ. The CDR3 sequence is CASSPYNEQFF. In DNA, the CDR3 is TGTGCCAGCAGCCCGTACAATGAGCAGTTCTTC.